The clone carrying this T cell receptor beta chain was detected only once. The CDR3 sequence is 15 residues long. The germline gives CDR1 SGHVS, CDR2 FNYEAQ. J was trimmed by 4 bases and V by 5 bases; bases with no gene match: 7. Data came from immunoSEQ multiplex PCR; TCRdb stores just in-frame clones and leaves some out. The table includes about 1,900,000 clones, about 95% detected once. The data derive from a study of shared clonotypes between healthy human individuals. CD45RO-negative, CCR7-selected cells formed the naive CD8 fraction, which excluded terminally differentiated effector memory CD45RA+ cells.

Sequences were obtained from naive CD8+ T cells sorted from blood. The chain uses TRBV7-6 and TRBJ1-2, with 10 bases that match TRBD1. The source of this sequence is a man between 18 and 29 years old in good health. The CDR3 DNA reads TGTGCCAGCAGCATATCGGGACAGGGGTTCTATGGCTACACCTTC. Its translation is CASSISGQGFYGYTF.